These 27 T cell receptor beta chains were all obtained from the same sample, sequenced in a study of control samples from healthy donors and cancer patients. The data were produced by immunoSEQ multiplex PCR, yet TCRdb's version contains in-frame clones alone and is incomplete. Of about 140,000 clones listed, 85% to 95% were seen once; the top ten hold around 13%. The sequenced material came from blood. These receptors came from a middle-aged man in good health.

V is TRBV7-9 and J is TRBJ2-3; the D is unclear. Trimming pared 1 base from V and 10 bases from J, leaving 27 bases between. Germline loops: CDR1 SEHNR, CDR2 FQNEAQ (reference sequence). The CDR3 consists of 18 residues. The CDR3 spells CASSLVVLRSPVRLAQYF. CDR3 DNA sequence: TGTGCCAGCAGCTTAGTTGTTCTTAGGTCTCCCGTCCGCCTTGCGCAGTATTTT.

The chain is built from TRBV21-1 and TRBJ1-3. TRBV21-1 is shown as a pseudogene. The CDR3 covers 15 residues. The chain's CDR3 is CASSVKEGSGNTIYF. The CDR3 DNA follows: TGTGCCAGCAGCGTCAAGGAGGGATCAGGAAACACCATATATTTT.

The chain links TRBV4-1 to TRBJ2-7; a weak D match, TRBD1 (6 bases). Germline V gene sequence: CDR1 MGHRA, CDR2 YSYEKL. The CDR3 is 14 amino acids. The V end was cut by 0 bases, the J end by 1 base, with 7 bases between. CDR3 sequence reads: CASSQEDSSYEQYF. In DNA, the CDR3 is TGCGCCAGCAGCCAAGAGGACAGTTCCTACGAGCAGTACTTC.

V gene TRBV4-2 combines with J gene TRBJ2-1; 7 nucleotides align to TRBD1. This CDR3 comprises 14 residues. Germline lookup yields CDR1 LGHNA and CDR2 YNFKEQ. V lost 2 bases to trimming and J lost 8 bases; unmatched junction nucleotides: 6. CDR3 sequence reads: CASSQTTGRHEQFF. In DNA form, the CDR3 reads TGTGCCAGCAGCCAAACGACAGGGCGGCATGAGCAGTTCTTC.

The V and J genes are TRBV12-3 or TRBV12-4 and TRBJ1-6; a possible D gene is TRBD1 (6 bases). The ends were cut back, 6 bases at V and 7 bases at J, with 10 bases in the middle. The CDR3 spans 13 residues. CDR3 nucleotides: TGTGCCAGCAGACCAGGACAGAATTCACCCCTCCACTTT. As protein: CASRPGQNSPLHF.

The chain couples TRBV27 to TRBJ2-7, with TRBD1 matching 9 bases. The CDR3 consists of 12 residues. Germline V gene data show CDR1 as MNHEY and CDR2 as SMNVEV (reference sequence). V lost 10 bases, J lost 6 bases, and 7 bases stayed unmatched. The CDR3, as DNA: TGTGCCACACGGACAGGGGTAGGCGAGCAGTACTTC. It codes for CATRTGVGEQYF.

V gene TRBV29-1 combines with J gene TRBJ2-2; TRBD2 matches at 9 bases. V was clipped by 3 bases and J by 0 bases; unmatched bases: 2. This CDR3 contains 15 residues. The germline gives CDR1 SQVTM, CDR2 ANQGSEA. CDR3 in amino acids: CSVESSGANTGELFF. CDR3 DNA sequence: TGCAGCGTTGAGTCTAGCGGGGCGAACACCGGGGAGCTGTTTTTT.

The CDR3 DNA reads TGTGCCAGCTCTCGAACGGAGTGCCTAGCCTACGAGCAGTACTTC. It translates to CASSRTECLAYEQYF. The rearrangement joins TRBV7-3 to TRBJ2-7; D is ambiguous. Per germline, CDR1 SGHTA and CDR2 FQGTGA. The length of the CDR3 is 15 residues. The ends were cut back, 8 bases at V and 2 bases at J, with 19 bases in the middle.

The CDR3 loop is CASSSGTGGMAFF. The DNA for the CDR3 is TGTGCCAGCAGTTCTGGGACAGGGGGCATGGCTTTCTTT. The genes are TRBV12-3 or TRBV12-4 and TRBJ1-1; 12 bases are shared with TRBD1. CDR3 length: 13 residues. The V gene end was trimmed by 4 bases and the J gene end by 11 bases; junction bases not matched to a gene: 5.

The CDR3 coding sequence is TGTGCCAGCAGCGGAACTAGCGCGGGATCAGATACGCAGTATTTT. This translates into CASSGTSAGSDTQYF. The chain combines TRBV9 with TRBJ2-3; TRBD2 aligns across 7 bases. Trimming at V came to 3 bases and at J to 4 bases, leaving 8 bases not matched to a gene. The CDR3 runs to 15 residues. Germline CDR1 reads SGDLS; CDR2 reads YYNGEE.

V usage is TRBV24-1 and J usage is TRBJ2-1, with a weak D call TRBD1 (6 bases). From germline, CDR1 is KGHDR and CDR2 SFDVKD. The V end was cut by 10 bases, the J end by 8 bases, with 17 bases between. This CDR3 contains 13 residues. In nucleotides, the CDR3 is TGTGCCACTACGGCAGGGGCGGAGTATGAGCAGTTCTTC. Protein product: CATTAGAEYEQFF.

Only one count was recorded for this clone. V and J are TRBV2 and TRBJ1-1; perhaps TRBD1 as D (6 bases). CDR1 is SNHLY and CDR2 is FYNNEI in the germline V gene. Trimming left V 1 base short and J 1 base short, with 10 bases between. The CDR3 sequence is 15 residues long. CDR3 bases: TGTGCCAGCAGTGAAGAGGGGGGAGGGAACACTGAAGCTTTCTTT. It codes for CASSEEGGGNTEAFF. The full variable domain, its missing parts supplied by reference TRBV2 and TRBJ1-1, is EPEVTQTPSHQVTQMGQEVILRCVPISNHLYFYWYRQILGQKVEFLVSFYNNEISEKSEIFDDQFSVERPDGSNFTLKIRSTKLEDSAMYFCASSEEGGGNTEAFFGQGTRLTVV.

The J gene is TRBJ2-1, the V gene TRBV9; 7 nucleotides line up with TRBD2. V was pared by 2 bases and J by 0 bases, with 8 bases of the junction left unmatched. The CDR3 has 17 amino acids. Germline CDR1 SGDLS, CDR2 YYNGEE. CDR3 region: CASSVFPSGSSYNEQFF. The CDR3 DNA is TGTGCCAGCAGCGTCTTCCCTAGCGGAAGCTCCTACAATGAGCAGTTCTTC.

V and J are TRBV9 and TRBJ2-1; tentatively, D is TRBD1 (5 bases). V was shortened by 4 bases and J by 4 bases, with 9 bases between the two germline ends. Germline V gene sequence: CDR1 SGDLS, CDR2 YYNGEE. This CDR3 has 13 residues. This chain's CDR3 is CASSKTDYNEQFF. CDR3 bases: TGTGCCAGCAGCAAGACAGATTACAATGAGCAGTTCTTC.

The CDR3 protein is CASSITGTASTDTQYF. The CDR3 DNA reads as TGTGCCAGTAGTATAACGGGAACTGCTAGCACAGATACGCAGTATTTT. This chain connects TRBV19 to TRBJ2-3, with TRBD2 as a possible D gene (5 bases). Germline CDR1 LNHDA, CDR2 SQIVND (reference sequence). The V end lost 2 bases, the J end lost 0 bases, and 12 bases lay between the germline ends. This CDR3 region has 16 residues.

The rearrangement joins TRBV24-1 to TRBJ2-7; 7 nucleotides agree with TRBD2. Germline CDR1 reads KGHDR; CDR2 reads SFDVKD. J gave up 7 bases and V 9 bases, and 11 bases lay outside the gene matches. This CDR3 contains 13 residues. This CDR3 is CATEKAGNPEQYF. CDR3 sequence (DNA): TGTGCCACCGAGAAAGCGGGGAACCCTGAGCAGTACTTC.

The chain links TRBV3-1 (or the pseudogene TRBV3-2) to TRBJ1-1; D is uncertain. This CDR3 region has 15 residues. Deletions cut 5 bases from V and 1 base from J, with 14 bases between. The germline gives CDR1 LGHDT, CDR2 YNNKEL (reference sequence). The CDR3 DNA sequence: TGTGCCAGCAGCAATTGGGTAGCAGGGAACACTGAAGCTTTCTTT. Translating it yields CASSNWVAGNTEAFF.

This rearrangement joins TRBV4-2 to TRBJ2-7; 15 bases agree with TRBD2. In germline, CDR1 is LGHNA, CDR2 YNFKEQ. The CDR3 contains 18 residues. The trim removed 0 bases at V and 2 bases at J, leaving 5 bases unmatched. The CDR3 DNA reads TGTGCCAGCAGCCAAGATAGGGGACTAGCGGGAGGAACCTACGAGCAGTACTTC. Translated, it gives CASSQDRGLAGGTYEQYF.

The chain has TRBV24-1 and TRBJ2-1; TRBD2 aligns across 15 bases. Germline V gene lookup returns CDR1 KGHDR and CDR2 SFDVKD. The CDR3 spans 16 residues. J gave up 9 bases and V 2 bases, and 4 bases lay outside the gene matches. CDR3 residues: CATSDWTSGGAGEQFF. DNA of the CDR3: TGTGCCACCAGTGATTGGACTAGCGGGGGGGCAGGTGAGCAGTTCTTC.

The chain recombines TRBV29-1 with TRBJ1-2; the D is unclear. CDR1 is SQVTM, CDR2 ANQGSEA, per germline. Between the trimmed V and J ends, which lost 5 bases and 4 bases, there was a span of 11 bases. The CDR3 totals 12 residues. CDR3 sequence: CSVHLGVYGYTF. Written as DNA, the CDR3 is TGCAGCGTTCACCTCGGTGTCTATGGCTACACCTTC.

This chain links TRBV7-8 with TRBJ1-5; TRBD1 is a possible D gene (6 bases). The CDR3 runs 12 residues. V lost 6 bases and J lost 7, with 10 bases in between. The V gene's germline CDR1 is SGHVS and CDR2 FQNEAQ. The CDR3 sequence: CASSRGRQPQHF. The CDR3 DNA reads as TGTGCCAGCAGTCGGGGGCGGCAGCCCCAGCATTTT.

This clone has a single count. The J gene is TRBJ1-3, the V gene TRBV7-6, with D perhaps TRBD1 (5 bases). The CDR3 totals 16 residues. CDR1 is SGHVS, CDR2 FNYEAQ, per germline. Trimming took off 5 bases at V and 0 bases at J, with 14 bases between the two ends. CDR3 in DNA: TGTGCCAGCAGCCACGGGACTGAAACCTCTGGAAACACCATATATTTT. Amino acid sequence: CASSHGTETSGNTIYF.

In DNA, the CDR3 is TGTGCCATCAGTGACAGGGTAGATCTAAGTGGCTACACCTTC. Protein sequence: CAISDRVDLSGYTF. This chain links TRBV10-3 with TRBJ1-2, with TRBD1 as a possible D gene (5 bases). The CDR3 length is 14 residues. CDR1 and CDR2 from the germline V gene are ENHRY and SYGVKD. Trimming shortened V by 3 bases and J by 7 bases, and 15 bases separated the two germline ends.

The rearrangement links TRBV10-3 to TRBJ1-4; maybe TRBD1 (5 bases). Per germline, CDR1 ENHRY and CDR2 SYGVKD. The CDR3 sequence is 15 residues long. Trimming removed 10 bases at V and 5 bases at J, with 20 bases between. This CDR3 reads CATSFSGQGNEKLFF. The DNA for the CDR3 is TGTGCCACCTCCTTCTCTGGGCAGGGAAATGAAAAACTGTTTTTT.

The V gene is TRBV6-1, the J gene TRBJ1-4; D is unclear. The V end was cut by 0 bases, the J end by 0 bases, with 11 bases between. CDR1 is MNHNS and CDR2 is SASEGT in the germline V gene. The CDR3 totals 17 residues. CDR3 nucleotide sequence: TGTGCCAGCAGTGAAGCTATCGGGCCCGCAACTAATGAAAAACTGTTTTTT. Its protein product is CASSEAIGPATNEKLFF.

This clone has a handful of counts. The V call is TRBV4-1, the J call TRBJ1-1; a possible D gene is TRBD1 (6 bases). The CDR3 loop spans 14 amino acids. Germline CDR1 MGHRA, CDR2 YSYEKL. V was trimmed by 3 bases and J by 5 bases, leaving 13 bases between them. The CDR3 spells CASSQTVGGTEAFF. DNA for the CDR3: TGCGCCAGCAGCCAGACTGTAGGGGGGACTGAAGCTTTCTTT.

This clone was observed once. Compared with germline, one end of the junction differs, possibly owing to a read error. V gene TRBV7-7 combines with J gene TRBJ1-5; TRBD1 matches at 11 bases. CDR3 size: 15 residues. Germline CDR1 reads SSHAT; CDR2 reads FNYEAQ (reference sequence). This CDR3 reads CASSSRTGGVQPQHF. DNA for the CDR3: TGTGCTAGCAGCTCCCGGACAGGGGGCGTTCAGCCCCAGCATTTT.